Following are 2 T cell receptor beta chains from one sample sequenced in a study of OX40 agonist ivuxolimab in advanced cancers. This table comes from immunoSEQ multiplex PCR, and its TCRdb copy is limited to in-frame clones, with some not included. The table records some 65,000 clones, around 73% of them present only once. The sequencing used CD4+ or CD8+ T cells sorted from blood, collected in a trial of the OX40 agonist ivuxolimab. These TCRs come from an adult with an advanced solid tumor such as melanoma, head and neck, liver or kidney cancer.

The J gene is TRBJ2-2, the V gene TRBV18, with D possibly matching TRBD1 (6 bases). The CDR3 has 16 amino acids. The ends were cut back, 3 bases at V and 5 bases at J, with 16 bases in the middle. Germline V gene sequence: CDR1 KGHSH, CDR2 LQKENI. The CDR3 nucleotides read TGTGCCAGCTCACCGCTAGAACAGGGTGGAACCGGGGAGCTGTTTTTT. As protein: CASSPLEQGGTGELFF.

The rearrangement uses TRBV5-1 and TRBJ2-1; D is perhaps TRBD2 (6 bases). CDR1 and CDR2 from the germline V gene are SGHRS and YFSETQ. V was trimmed by 2 bases and J by 0 bases, leaving 18 bases between them. The CDR3 length is 18 residues. For the CDR3, the DNA is TGCGCCAGCAGCTTCGGAGTTTCGGGGGAGAGCTCCTACAATGAGCAGTTCTTC. Translating it yields CASSFGVSGESSYNEQFF.